The 30 T cell receptor beta chains in this list originate from one sample, sequenced in a study of OX40 agonist ivuxolimab in advanced cancers. Sequencing was performed with immunoSEQ multiplex PCR; in TCRdb, only in-frame clones are kept and a portion is missing. This table has about 76,000 clones, approximately 86% appearing once. This sample comprised CD4+ or CD8+ T cells sorted from blood, obtained in a trial of the OX40 agonist ivuxolimab. All receptors derive from an adult with an advanced solid tumor such as melanoma, head and neck, liver or kidney cancer.

V usage is TRBV5-4 and J usage is TRBJ2-7; 9 bases match TRBD1. The CDR3 is 15 amino acids. J gave up 3 bases and V 4 bases, and 8 bases lay outside the gene matches. Germline lookup yields CDR1 SGHNT and CDR2 YYREEE (reference sequence). The DNA for the CDR3 is TGTGCCAGCAGCAACCCCGACAGGGGGAACTACGAGCAGTACGTC. Its translation is CASSNPDRGNYEQYV.

The rearrangement uses TRBV7-2 and TRBJ1-2, with D uncertain. Germline lookup yields CDR1 SGHTA and CDR2 FQGNSA. Trimming left V 5 bases short and J 6 bases short, with 10 bases between. This CDR3 region has 12 residues. The CDR3 DNA follows: TGTGCCAGCAGCCCCTCGGCCAATGGCTACACCTTC. It translates to CASSPSANGYTF. Complete variable domain (other parts from reference TRBV7-2 and TRBJ1-2): GAGVSQSPSNKVTEKGKDVELRCDPISGHTALYWYRQSLGQGLEFLIYFQGNSAPDKSGLPSDRFSAERTGGSVSTLTIQRTQQEDSAVYLCASSPSANGYTFGSGTRLTVV.

V and J are TRBV18 and TRBJ2-7, with 9 positions matching TRBD1. Germline values: CDR1 KGHSH, CDR2 LQKENI. With V trimmed by 3 bases and J by 0 bases, 15 bases remained unmatched. The CDR3 has 19 amino acids. Here the CDR3 DNA reads TGTGCCAGCTCACCCTATGGGAATAAGGGACAGGGCGTCTCCTACGAGCAGTACGTC. Translation gives CASSPYGNKGQGVSYEQYV.

The chain recombines TRBV6-6 with TRBJ1-2, with 8 positions matching TRBD1. The germline V gene has CDR1 MNHNY and CDR2 SVGAGI (reference sequence). Unmatched junction bases numbered 4, after V lost 4 bases and J lost 0 bases. The length of the CDR3 is 15 residues. In nucleotides, the CDR3 is TGTGCCAGCAGTTCCCAGGGGGCCCCTAACTATGGCTACACCTTC. Translating it yields CASSSQGAPNYGYTF.

This clone was detected a few times. This sequence joins TRBV19 and TRBJ2-2; 7 bases are a match to TRBD1. Trimming at V came to 7 bases and at J to 4 bases, leaving 3 bases not matched to a gene. There are 13 residues in the CDR3. Germline lookup yields CDR1 LNHDA and CDR2 SQIVND (reference sequence). The DNA for the CDR3 is TGTGCCAGTACTAGACAGGGCACCGGGGAGCTGTTTTTT. It specifies CASTRQGTGELFF.

The genes are TRBV7-2 and TRBJ1-1; TRBD1 might be the D (5 bases). CDR1 and CDR2 from the germline V gene are SGHTA and FQGNSA. The CDR3 consists of 13 residues. Trimming cost V 2 bases and J 3 bases, with 7 bases left between them. CDR3 in DNA: TGTGCCAGCAGCTTAACGACAGACACTGAAGCTTTCTTT. Translated, it gives CASSLTTDTEAFF.

CDR3 bases: TGTGCCAGCAGCGTGGGGAGGCTAGCGGGGGCTGGGGAGACCCAGTACTTC. Protein sequence: CASSVGRLAGAGETQYF. The chain couples TRBV9 to TRBJ2-5; 10 positions match TRBD2. The CDR3 is 17 residues long. Germline loops: CDR1 SGDLS, CDR2 YYNGEE. J was trimmed by 5 bases and V by 2 bases; bases with no gene match: 12. Drawing the rest from reference TRBV9 and TRBJ2-5, the complete variable domain is DSGVTQTPKHLITATGQRVTLRCSPRSGDLSVYWYQQSLDQGLQFLIQYYNGEERAKGNILERFSAQQFPDLHSELNLSSLELGDSALYFCASSVGRLAGAGETQYFGPGTRLLVL.

The chain is built from TRBV28 and TRBJ2-7, with 10 nucleotides matching TRBD1. The CDR3 is made up of 15 amino acids. Per germline, CDR1 MDHEN and CDR2 SYDVKM. The junction had 4 bases not matched to a gene; V was cut back by 4 bases and J by 1 base. In nucleotides, the CDR3 is TGTGCCAGCAGTTCGGGACAGGGGTTGTCCTACGAGCAGTACGTC. Encoded protein: CASSSGQGLSYEQYV.

The chain links TRBV5-1 to TRBJ1-5, with 7 bases matching TRBD1. This CDR3 has 16 residues. After removal of 7 bases from V and 6 bases from J, the junction contained 16 bases not matched to a gene. Germline CDR1 is SGHRS and CDR2 is YFSETQ. Written as DNA, the CDR3 is TGCGCCAGCTCCGTGGAGGGGGCCACGTCCGGTCAGCCCCAGCATTTT. Amino acid sequence: CASSVEGATSGQPQHF. The full variable domain, completed using reference TRBV5-1 and TRBJ1-5, is KAGVTQTPRYLIKTRGQQVTLSCSPISGHRSVSWYQQTPGQGLQFLFEYFSETQRNKGNFPGRFSGRQFSNSRSEMNVSTLELGDSALYLCASSVEGATSGQPQHFGDGTRLSIL.

The rearrangement links TRBV5-1 to TRBJ2-1; the D is unclear. Trimming took 0 bases from V and 4 from J, leaving 5 bases between them. The CDR3 is made up of 13 amino acids. CDR1 is SGHRS, CDR2 YFSETQ, per germline. The CDR3: CASSLGQYNEQFF. The DNA for the CDR3 is TGCGCCAGCAGCTTGGGGCAATACAATGAGCAGTTCTTC.

V usage is TRBV9 and J usage is TRBJ1-6; D might be TRBD1 (5 bases). This CDR3 is built from 12 residues. Germline V gene lookup returns CDR1 SGDLS and CDR2 YYNGEE. V was shortened by 7 bases and J by 8 bases, with 10 bases between the two germline ends. The CDR3 spells CASRQGDSPLHF. DNA for the CDR3: TGTGCCAGCCGCCAAGGGGATTCACCCCTCCACTTT. Filled out from reference TRBV9 and TRBJ1-6, the complete variable domain reads DSGVTQTPKHLITATGQRVTLRCSPRSGDLSVYWYQQSLDQGLQFLIQYYNGEERAKGNILERFSAQQFPDLHSELNLSSLELGDSALYFCASRQGDSPLHFGNGTRLTVT.

This clone was counted between two and nine times. This chain uses TRBV7-2 with TRBJ1-1, with D possibly TRBD1 on 5 matching bases. The CDR3 totals 13 residues. CDR1 and CDR2 (germline): SGHTA, FQGNSA. Between the trimmed V and J ends, which lost 5 bases and 1 base, there was a span of 8 bases. For the CDR3, the DNA is TGTGCCAGCAGCCGAACAGGGAACACTGAAGCTTTCTTT. Protein product: CASSRTGNTEAFF.

Concerning this clone: Additional DNA sequences in this sample encode the identical CDR3. The rearrangement uses TRBV5-1 and TRBJ2-3; D gene uncertain. The germline V gene has CDR1 SGHRS and CDR2 YFSETQ. Trimming took 0 bases from V and 1 from J, leaving 9 bases between them. CDR3 length: 15 residues. The CDR3 loop reads CASSLAADGTDTQYF. The CDR3 nucleotides are TGCGCCAGCAGCTTGGCCGCGGACGGCACAGATACGCAGTATTTT.

The chain links TRBV7-6 to TRBJ2-2; 7 positions match TRBD2. The CDR3 length is 18 residues. V lost 5 bases, J lost 0 bases, and 12 bases stayed unmatched. Per germline, CDR1 SGHVS and CDR2 FNYEAQ. This CDR3 is CASSTPVGGVANTGELFF. CDR3 coding DNA: TGTGCCAGCAGCACCCCGGTGGGGGGGGTCGCGAACACCGGGGAGCTGTTTTTT.

The chain combines TRBV6-5 with TRBJ1-1, with D possibly TRBD1 on 6 matching bases. This CDR3 has 13 amino acids. V lost 1 base and J 5 bases, leaving 8 bases between the germline ends. Germline V gene lookup returns CDR1 MNHEY and CDR2 SVGAGI. As DNA, the CDR3 is TGTGCCAGCAGTTACTTAACAGGGACTGAAGCTTTCTTT. Encoded protein: CASSYLTGTEAFF.

The V and J genes are TRBV25-1 and TRBJ2-7; 11 bases are shared with TRBD2. This CDR3 comprises 17 residues. Germline CDR1 and CDR2: MGHDK and SYGVNS. V lost 1 base, J lost 1 base, and 6 bases stayed unmatched. CDR3 nucleotide sequence: TGTGCCAGCAGTGAATTGGGAACTAGCGGGGGTTCCTACGAGCAGTACGTC. It translates to CASSELGTSGGSYEQYV.

V is TRBV10-3 and J is TRBJ1-4; 7 bases are shared with TRBD1. Germline values: CDR1 ENHRY, CDR2 SYGVKD. This CDR3 spans 13 amino acids. Trimming cost V 3 bases and J 6 bases; bases outside gene matches: 1. CDR3 in amino acids: CAISERGHEKLFF. The CDR3 region has the DNA TGTGCCATCAGTGAAAGGGGGCATGAAAAACTGTTTTTT.

The genes are TRBV5-8 and TRBJ2-3; TRBD2 matches at 14 bases. Germline V gene sequence: CDR1 SGHTS, CDR2 YDEGEE. The J segment lost 5 bases and the V segment lost 4 bases, leaving 6 bases of the junction unmatched. CDR3 size: 16 residues. In nucleotides, the CDR3 is TGTGCCAGCAGCCCCGGACTAGCGGGGGGAGGAGATACGCAGTATTTT. It encodes CASSPGLAGGGDTQYF.

The CDR3 loop is CASSDPGLAGFSETQYF. The CDR3 bases are TGTGCCAGCAGTGACCCGGGACTAGCGGGGTTTTCAGAGACCCAGTACTTC. The chain uses TRBV25-1 and TRBJ2-5, with TRBD2 identical over 13 bases. Germline values: CDR1 MGHDK, CDR2 SYGVNS. V lost 3 bases, J lost 4 bases, and 8 bases stayed unmatched. The CDR3 consists of 17 residues.

The chain has TRBV4-2 and TRBJ2-5; a weak D match, TRBD2 (5 bases). V was clipped by 3 bases and J by 1 base, with 15 bases between them. The CDR3 has 16 amino acids. Germline V CDR1 and CDR2: LGHNA, YNFKEQ. In nucleotides, the CDR3 is TGTGCCAGCAGCCATGCCCTAGTGGGGAGCCAAGAGACCCAGTACTTC. Its translation: CASSHALVGSQETQYF.

This clone was seen only once. The genes are TRBV5-1 and TRBJ2-2; TRBD2 matches 8 bases. Germline CDR1 is SGHRS and CDR2 is YFSETQ. CDR3 length equals 16 residues. With V trimmed by 0 bases and J by 2 bases, 3 bases remained unmatched. The CDR3 nucleotides read TGCGCCAGCAGCTTGGCCGGGAGGGCAAACACCGGGGAGCTGTTTTTT. Its protein product is CASSLAGRANTGELFF.

This clone was counted a single time. This chain connects TRBV10-3 to TRBJ2-5; D may match TRBD1 or TRBD2 (6 bases each). V was shortened by 4 bases and J by 5 bases, with 11 bases between the two germline ends. Germline values: CDR1 ENHRY, CDR2 SYGVKD. The CDR3 has 13 amino acids. DNA of the CDR3: TGTGCCATCAGTGGGGGGGCTTGGGAGACCCAGTACTTC. Amino acids: CAISGGAWETQYF.

The chain couples TRBV2 to TRBJ1-2; D gene ambiguous. From germline, CDR1 is SNHLY and CDR2 FYNNEI. Trimming cost V 6 bases and J 6 bases, with 17 bases left between them. The CDR3 runs 14 residues. Written as DNA, the CDR3 is TGTGCCAGCAGGGTGACATCGCCGACCGATGGCTACACCTTC. It yields the protein CASRVTSPTDGYTF.

This chain joins TRBV4-1 and TRBJ2-6; 8 positions agree with TRBD1. J lost 0 bases, V lost 3 bases, and 1 base had no gene match. CDR1 is MGHRA and CDR2 is YSYEKL in the germline V gene. The CDR3 loop spans 16 amino acids. CDR3 amino acids: CASSQGQVSGANVLTF. The CDR3 bases are TGCGCCAGCAGCCAGGGACAGGTCTCTGGGGCCAACGTCCTGACTTTC.

The V call is TRBV11-1, the J call TRBJ2-7; D is uncertain. The V end was cut by 5 bases, the J end by 2 bases, with 7 bases between. The germline V gene has CDR1 SGHAT and CDR2 FQDESV (reference sequence). The CDR3 has 12 amino acids. This CDR3 reads CASSDGTYEQYV. The CDR3 DNA follows: TGTGCCAGCAGCGACGGTACCTACGAGCAGTACGTC.

V gene TRBV30 combines with J gene TRBJ1-6, with 7 bases aligning to TRBD1. CDR3 length: 16 amino acids. CDR1 and CDR2 from the germline V gene are GTSNPN and SVGIG (reference sequence). V lost 1 base and J lost 5; bases outside the gene matches: 8. The CDR3 here is CAWSGGQWIHNSPLHF. DNA for the CDR3: TGTGCCTGGAGTGGGGGACAGTGGATCCATAATTCACCCCTCCACTTT.

The rearrangement uses TRBV2 and TRBJ1-5; D is uncertain. The V gene's germline CDR1 is SNHLY and CDR2 FYNNEI. The V and J ends lost 6 bases and 0 bases respectively, with 9 bases between them. CDR3 length: 14 amino acids. The CDR3 is CASSPYYSNQPQHF. The CDR3 nucleotides are TGTGCCAGCAGCCCCTATTATAGCAATCAGCCCCAGCATTTT.

The rearrangement uses TRBV7-9 and TRBJ2-2; D is undetermined. This CDR3 region has 12 residues. V was shortened by 5 bases and J by 4 bases, with 5 bases between the two germline ends. Germline lookup yields CDR1 SEHNR and CDR2 FQNEAQ (reference sequence). Here the CDR3 DNA reads TGTGCCAGCAGCACCCCCACCGGGGAGCTGTTTTTT. This encodes CASSTPTGELFF.

V is TRBV7-6 and J is TRBJ1-4; the D gene is possibly TRBD1 (6 bases). The germline V gene encodes CDR1 SGHVS and CDR2 FNYEAQ. Trimming removed 6 bases at V and 5 bases at J, with 13 bases between. CDR3 length: 14 amino acids. CDR3 in DNA: TGTGCCAGCAGTCCACAGGGCACCAATGAAAAACTGTTTTTT. Amino acid sequence: CASSPQGTNEKLFF. The variable domain in full, with the rest retrieved from reference TRBV7-6 and TRBJ1-4, is GAGVSQSPRYKVTKRGQDVALRCDPISGHVSLYWYRQALGQGPEFLTYFNYEAQQDKSGLPNDRFSAERPEGSISTLTIQRTEQRDSAMYRCASSPQGTNEKLFFGSGTQLSVL.

In this sample, this clone turned up once. This sequence joins TRBV10-1 and TRBJ1-1; 9 nucleotides align to TRBD1. The CDR3 length is 13 residues. The J segment lost 4 bases and the V segment lost 4 bases, leaving 1 base of the junction unmatched. Germline loops: CDR1 WNHNN, CDR2 SYGVQD (reference sequence). CDR3 DNA sequence: TGCGCCAGCAGTGCGGGACAGGGCACTGAAGCTTTCTTT. It yields the protein CASSAGQGTEAFF.